This T cell receptor beta chain was observed in a study of blood T cell repertoires in COVID-19. The repertoire was sequenced with immunoSEQ multiplex PCR; TCRdb's copy has only in-frame clones and lacks some. This table holds around 380,000 clones, around 87% found once. The V gene's germline CDR1 is LNHDA and CDR2 SQIVND (reference sequence). V lost 6 bases, J lost 3 bases, and 9 bases lay in between. The CDR3 totals 13 residues. The J gene is TRBJ1-5, the V gene TRBV19, with no clear D. Sample: PBMCs or T cells enriched from blood (not recorded which). The receptor's source is a man aged 25-40 years who had recovered from COVID-19. In DNA form, the CDR3 reads TGTGCCAGTAGAGAGGGTTACAATCAGCCCCAGCATTTT. Its translation: CASREGYNQPQHF.